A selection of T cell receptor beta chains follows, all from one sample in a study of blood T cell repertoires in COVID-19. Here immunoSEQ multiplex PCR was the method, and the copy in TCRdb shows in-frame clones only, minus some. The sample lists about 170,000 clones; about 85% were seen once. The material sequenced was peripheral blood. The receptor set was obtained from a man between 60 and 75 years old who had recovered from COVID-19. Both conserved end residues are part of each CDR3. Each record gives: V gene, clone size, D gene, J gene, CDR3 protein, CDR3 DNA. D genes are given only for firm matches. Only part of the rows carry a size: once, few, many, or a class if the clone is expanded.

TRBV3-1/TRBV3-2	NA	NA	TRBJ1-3	CASSVFDSSGNTIYF	TGTGCCAGCAGCGTTTTCGACAGTTCTGGAAACACCATATATTTT
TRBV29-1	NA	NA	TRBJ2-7	CSVLVNSYEQYF	TGCAGCGTTCTCGTAAACTCCTACGAGCAGTACTTC
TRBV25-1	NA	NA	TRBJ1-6	CANLGATHSPLHF	TGTGCCAACTTAGGGGCGACCCATTCACCCCTCCACTTT
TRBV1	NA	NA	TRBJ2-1	CTSSQDSPSGGPQNEQFF	TGCACCAGCAGCCAAGATAGCCCTAGCGGGGGGCCTCAGAATGAGCAGTTCTTC
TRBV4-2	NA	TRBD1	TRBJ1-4	CASSLRTGATNEKLFF	TGTGCCAGCAGCCTGCGGACAGGGGCAACTAATGAAAAACTGTTTTTT
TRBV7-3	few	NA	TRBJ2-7	CASSPFGAGDEQYF	TGTGCCAGCAGCCCATTCGGGGCAGGGGACGAGCAGTACTTC
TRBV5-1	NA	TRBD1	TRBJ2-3	CASRQGAEISTDTQYF	TGCGCCAGCAGACAGGGGGCGGAGATCAGCACAGATACGCAGTATTTT
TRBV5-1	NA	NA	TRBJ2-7	CASSLAPGPSEQYF	TGCGCCAGCAGCTTGGCCCCAGGCCCCTCCGAGCAGTACTTC
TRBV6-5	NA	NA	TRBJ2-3	CASSLGRRAGATQYF	TGTGCCAGCAGCCTCGGGCGACGGGCGGGGGCTACGCAGTATTTT
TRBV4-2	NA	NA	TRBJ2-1	CASSQGGVQGPLGYNEQFF	TGTGCCAGCAGCCAAGGGGGGGTCCAGGGCCCTCTGGGCTACAATGAGCAGTTCTTC
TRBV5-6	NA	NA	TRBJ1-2	CASTQGLTAYGYTF	TGTGCCAGCACCCAGGGACTTACCGCCTATGGCTACACCTTC
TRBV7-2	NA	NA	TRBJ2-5	CASSSPETQYF	TGTGCCAGCAGCTCCCCGGAGACCCAGTACTTC
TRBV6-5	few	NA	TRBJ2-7	CAVGPGTYEQYF	TGTGCCGTTGGGCCAGGGACCTACGAGCAGTACTTC
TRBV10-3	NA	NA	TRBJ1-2	CAISRSDYGYTF	TGTGCCATCAGTCGGAGCGACTATGGCTACACCTTC
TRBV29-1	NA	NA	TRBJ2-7	CSVEKHDSQYF	TGCAGCGTTGAAAAACACGACTCGCAGTACTTC
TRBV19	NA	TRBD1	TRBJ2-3	CASRRQGATDTQYF	TGTGCCAGCAGGAGACAGGGGGCCACAGATACGCAGTATTTT
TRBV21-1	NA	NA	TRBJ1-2	CASSKARCVDGYTF	TGTGCCAGCAGCAAAGCTAGATGTGTCGATGGCTACACCTTC
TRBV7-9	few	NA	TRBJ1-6	CASSSTLVPGRTPLHF	TGTGCCAGCAGCTCGACCTTGGTTCCAGGGCGGACGCCCCTCCACTTT
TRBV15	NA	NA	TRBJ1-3	CATSREVTDPSGNTIYF	TGTGCCACCAGCAGAGAAGTGACAGATCCCTCTGGAAACACCATATATTTT
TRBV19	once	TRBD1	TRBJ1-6	CASNQGENSPLHF	TGTGCCAGTAATCAGGGGGAGAATTCACCCCTCCACTTT
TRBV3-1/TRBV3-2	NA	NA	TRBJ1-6	CASSQWSGRGRAPLHF	TGTGCCAGCAGCCAATGGAGTGGCAGGGGAAGGGCACCCCTCCACTTT
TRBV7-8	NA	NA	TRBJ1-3	CASSLTGQGNTIYF	TGTGCCAGCAGCTTAACAGGGCAGGGAAACACCATATATTTT
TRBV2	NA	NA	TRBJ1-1	CASSPEAPKAFF	TGTGCCAGCAGTCCCGAGGCCCCCAAAGCTTTCTTT
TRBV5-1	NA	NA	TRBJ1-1	CASSLIPQGSSTEAFF	TGCGCCAGCAGCTTGATCCCACAGGGCTCGAGCACTGAAGCTTTCTTT
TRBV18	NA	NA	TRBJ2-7	CASSPWGVEQYF	TGTGCCAGCTCACCCTGGGGGGTCGAGCAGTACTTC
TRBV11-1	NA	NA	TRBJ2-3	CASSPRGAGTDTQYF	TGTGCCAGCAGCCCCCGGGGGGCCGGCACAGATACGCAGTATTTT
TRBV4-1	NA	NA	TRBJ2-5	CASSQDQRKTQYF	TGCGCCAGCAGCCAAGATCAGAGGAAGACCCAGTACTTC
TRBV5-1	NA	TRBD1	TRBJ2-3	CASSLVGQGATDTQYF	TGCGCCAGCAGCTTGGTCGGGCAGGGGGCGACAGATACGCAGTATTTT
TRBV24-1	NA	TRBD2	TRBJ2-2	CATSDSRGGHTGELFF	TGTGCCACCAGTGATTCTCGCGGGGGGCACACCGGGGAGCTGTTTTTT
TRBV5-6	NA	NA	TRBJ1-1	CASSLAGRTEAFF	TGTGCCAGCAGCTTGGCGGGGAGGACTGAAGCTTTCTTT
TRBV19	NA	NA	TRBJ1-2	CASSISRNYGYTF	TGTGCCAGTAGTATAAGTAGAAACTATGGCTACACCTTC
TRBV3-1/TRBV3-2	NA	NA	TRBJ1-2	CASRSQGMAGYTF	TGTGCCAGCAGATCTCAGGGGATGGCTGGCTACACCTTC
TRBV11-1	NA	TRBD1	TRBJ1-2	CASSSAGTGNYGYTF	TGTGCCAGCAGCTCTGCCGGGACAGGGAACTATGGCTACACCTTC
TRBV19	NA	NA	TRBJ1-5	CASSTIEGWGQPQHF	TGTGCCAGTAGTACCATAGAGGGCTGGGGTCAGCCCCAGCATTTT
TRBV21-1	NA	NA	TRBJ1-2	CASSKALGGTEREDGYTF	TGTGCCAGCAGCAAAGCGTTGGGGGGGACTGAGCGGGAGGATGGCTACACCTTC
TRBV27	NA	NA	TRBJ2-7	CASSPTIIASYEQYF	TGTGCCAGCAGTCCCACTATTATTGCCTCCTACGAGCAGTACTTC
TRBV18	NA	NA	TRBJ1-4	CASSPTGSNEKLFF	TGTGCCAGCTCACCAACAGGGTCTAATGAAAAACTGTTTTTT
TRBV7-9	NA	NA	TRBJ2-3	CASSFGTSLMDTQYF	TGTGCCAGCAGCTTCGGGACATCCCTTATGGATACGCAGTATTTT
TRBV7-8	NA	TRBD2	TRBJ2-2	CASSPSGGKLGGELFF	TGTGCCAGCAGCCCTAGCGGGGGGAAGTTAGGCGGGGAGCTGTTTTTT
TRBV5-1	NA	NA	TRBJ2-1	CASSLDGGTYNEQFF	TGCGCCAGCAGCTTGGACGGGGGAACCTACAATGAGCAGTTCTTC
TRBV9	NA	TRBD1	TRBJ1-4	CASSVDQGVGEKLFF	TGTGCCAGCAGCGTAGACCAGGGGGTGGGTGAAAAACTGTTTTTT
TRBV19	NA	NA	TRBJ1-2	CASSIGVYDYTF	TGTGCCAGTAGTATCGGGGTTTACGACTACACCTTC
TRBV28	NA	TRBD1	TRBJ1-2	CASSTGGAKYNYGYTF	TGTGCCAGCAGTACAGGGGGCGCGAAGTACAACTATGGCTACACCTTC
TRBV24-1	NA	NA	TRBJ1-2	CATRETGSSYGYTF	TGTGCCACCAGAGAGACAGGTTCAAGCTATGGCTACACCTTC
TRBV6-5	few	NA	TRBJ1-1	CASSRDTEAFF	TGTGCCAGCAGCAGGGACACTGAAGCTTTCTTT
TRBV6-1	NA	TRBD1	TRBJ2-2	CASSDTGGSRFRLFF	TGTGCCAGCAGTGACACAGGGGGCTCCCGGTTTCGGCTGTTTTTT
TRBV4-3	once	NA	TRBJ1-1	CASSRGGSGTEAFF	TGCGCCAGCAGCCGGGGGGGCTCAGGCACTGAAGCTTTCTTT